Following are 10 T cell receptor beta chains from one sample sequenced in a study of blood T cells in healthy people across ages. A second PCR of 7 to 11 cycles used a sample-barcoded 5' primer and a J-beta primer mix. Each CDR3 protein is one row after TCRdb ran MiXCR on the 5' RACE reads. The table has around 900,000 distinct CDR3 sequences, around 54% seen once; the top ten hold 20% to 25%. The sequencing sample was made of blood. The receptors were gathered from a woman between 55 and 75 years old in good health.

The chain combines TRBV4-1 with TRBJ2-3; 9 nucleotides match TRBD2. Germline CDR1 and CDR2: MGHRA and YSYEKL. There are 18 residues in the CDR3. Trimming took 0 bases from V and 3 from J; bases not matched to a gene: 10. The CDR3 bases are TGCGCCAGCAGCCAAGAGGGCGATCCTAGCGGGACTACAGATACGCAGTATTTT. Translation gives CASSQEGDPSGTTDTQYF.

The chain has TRBV7-2 and TRBJ2-5; 9 positions agree with TRBD2. In germline, CDR1 is SGHTA, CDR2 FQGNSA. The CDR3 consists of 14 residues. Losses at the gene ends were 4 bases for V and 5 bases for J; bases not matched to a gene: 5. DNA of the CDR3: TGTGCCAGCAGCTCAAGCGGGAGGTGGGAGACCCAGTACTTC. This encodes CASSSSGRWETQYF.

This clonotype was seen more than once but under ten times. The chain links TRBV5-5 to TRBJ2-1; either TRBD1 or TRBD2 may fit D (5 bases each). CDR1 is SGHKS, CDR2 YYEKEE, per germline (reference sequence). The CDR3 covers 14 residues. V was pared by 2 bases and J by 5 bases, with 11 bases between. CDR3 protein: CASSFTQGDNEQFF. For the CDR3, the DNA is TGTGCCAGCAGCTTTACCCAGGGAGACAATGAGCAGTTCTTC. The full variable domain, rest sourced from reference TRBV5-5 and TRBJ2-1, is DAGVTQSPTHLIKTRGQQVTLRCSPISGHKSVSWYQQVLGQGPQFIFQYYEKEERGRGNFPDRFSARQFPNYSSELNVNALLLGDSALYLCASSFTQGDNEQFFGPGTRLTVL.

This clonotype was found a few times. The rearrangement links TRBV7-2 to TRBJ2-7, with no clear D. V was trimmed by 2 bases and J by 2 bases, leaving 19 bases between them. Per germline, CDR1 SGHTA and CDR2 FQGNSA. The length of the CDR3 is 17 residues. The CDR3 nucleotides read TGTGCCAGCAGCTTATTCGGTTGGCAGAGGAACCCCTACGAGCAGTACTTC. It codes for CASSLFGWQRNPYEQYF.

In this sample, this clonotype turned up a few times. The chain couples TRBV11-2 to TRBJ2-7; 7 nucleotides line up with TRBD2. V lost 4 bases, J lost 3 bases, and 6 bases stayed unmatched. Germline lookup yields CDR1 SGHAT and CDR2 FQNNGV. This CDR3 spans 14 amino acids. CDR3 DNA sequence: TGTGCCAGCAGCTCCGGGACTATTGTCTACGAGCAGTACTTC. Amino acid sequence: CASSSGTIVYEQYF.

This clonotype was picked up one time. The V and J genes are TRBV7-2 and TRBJ1-1; 7 bases are shared with TRBD1. The V segment lost 2 bases and the J segment 1 base; nucleotides outside the gene matches: 7. Germline loops: CDR1 SGHTA, CDR2 FQGNSA. This CDR3 spans 16 amino acids. The CDR3 bases are TGTGCCAGCAGCTTAAGAGGGGGCGCAACGAACACTGAAGCTTTCTTT. It yields the protein CASSLRGGATNTEAFF.

This clonotype came up a few times. The gene calls are TRBV5-1 and TRBJ2-7, with 9 bases fitting TRBD2. V lost 0 bases, J lost 0 bases, and 4 bases stayed unmatched. Germline-derived CDR1 and CDR2 are SGHRS and YFSETQ. The CDR3 runs 16 residues. The CDR3 is CASSLVASGASYEQYF. The CDR3 DNA follows: TGCGCCAGCAGCTTGGTAGCTAGCGGGGCCTCCTACGAGCAGTACTTC.

This chain uses TRBV2 with TRBJ1-1; the D gene is possibly TRBD1 (6 bases). V dropped 5 bases and J dropped 8 bases, with 15 bases sitting between them. The CDR3 spans 13 residues. Per the germline V gene, CDR1 is SNHLY and CDR2 is FYNNEI. CDR3 in amino acids: CASSRQVPSEAFF. CDR3 DNA sequence: TGTGCCAGCAGTAGACAGGTCCCATCCGAAGCTTTCTTT.

With regard to this clonotype: At one boundary the junction diverges from the germline segment, which might be a read error. The chain uses TRBV27 and TRBJ2-7; no firm D call. The germline gives CDR1 MNHEY, CDR2 SMNVEV (reference sequence). This CDR3 comprises 16 residues. CDR3 region: CANSPSLGPAVYEQYF. Here the CDR3 DNA reads TGTGCCAACAGTCCCTCACTCGGACCCGCTGTCTACGAGCAGTACTTC.

The chain joins TRBV29-1 to TRBJ1-2, with unresolved D. V shed 5 bases and J shed 0 bases, with 10 bases lying between them. The germline V gene has CDR1 SQVTM and CDR2 ANQGSEA. This CDR3 is built from 13 residues. CDR3 region: CSVFQRTNYGYTF. CDR3 nucleotides: TGCAGCGTTTTTCAGAGAACTAACTATGGCTACACCTTC.